A single T cell receptor (beta chain) is shown here with its context. As yet, its antigen is unknown. The sample comes from a study of radiotherapy plus CTLA-4 blockade in lung cancer. Study at large: Among all patients, roughly 19% showed objective responses, while about 34% had disease control. Study results and limitations: An expansion of tumor-derived TCR clones occurred in blood after radiotherapy plus ipilimumab.

Repertoires were generated with immunoSEQ multiplex PCR, while TCRdb's copy carries only in-frame clones and drops some. The sample records 70,000 to 90,000 clones, over 70% being singletons. Germline V gives CDR1 MGHRA, CDR2 YSYEKL. There are 15 residues in the CDR3. Trimming took 0 bases from V and 2 from J; bases not matched to a gene: 3. The input for sequencing was peripheral blood, taken from a patient treated with radiotherapy plus ipilimumab. The sequence derives from a human donor with non-small cell lung cancer whose response to radiotherapy plus ipilimumab could not be evaluated. Some clones in this sample may be carry-over from other donors' samples. J is TRBJ2-5 and V is TRBV4-1, with 7 bases identical to TRBD1. The CDR3: CASSQDWGQQETQYF. In nucleotides, the CDR3 is TGCGCCAGCAGCCAAGATTGGGGACAGCAAGAGACCCAGTACTTC.